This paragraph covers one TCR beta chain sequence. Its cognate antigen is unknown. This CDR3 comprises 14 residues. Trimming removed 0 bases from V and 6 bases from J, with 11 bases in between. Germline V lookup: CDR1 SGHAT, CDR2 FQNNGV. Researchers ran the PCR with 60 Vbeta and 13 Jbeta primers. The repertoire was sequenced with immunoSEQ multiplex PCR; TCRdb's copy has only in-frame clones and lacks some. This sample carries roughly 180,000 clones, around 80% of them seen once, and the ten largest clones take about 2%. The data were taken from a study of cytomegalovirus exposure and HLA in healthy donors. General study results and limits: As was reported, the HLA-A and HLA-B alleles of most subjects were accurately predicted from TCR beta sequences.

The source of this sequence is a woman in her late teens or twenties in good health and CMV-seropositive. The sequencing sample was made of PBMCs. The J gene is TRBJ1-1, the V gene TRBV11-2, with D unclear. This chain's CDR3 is CASSLEWRRSEAFF. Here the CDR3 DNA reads TGTGCCAGCAGCTTAGAGTGGAGGCGGTCTGAAGCTTTCTTT.